Listed here are 13 T cell receptor beta chains from one sample, sequenced in a study of vaccination and CD4 T cells after COVID-19. Cultured CD4+ T cell DNA was sequenced using the Oncomine TCR Beta short-read assay. One entry per CDR3 protein results from TCRdb running MiXCR on the PCR reads. Found here are 15,000 or so distinct CDR3 sequences, roughly 62% of them singletons; the top ten hold approximately 4.7%. Their specific antigens are unknown. Treatment: roughly 10-day PBMC culture with coronavirus spike peptide pools or control peptides (ViraFEST assay). Source: CD4+ T cells from blood, cultured in vitro, taken after SARS-CoV-2 vaccination. The receptors here all came from a human donor who had recovered from COVID-19.

Only a few counts were recorded for this clonotype. The chain carries TRBV6-1 and TRBJ1-1; TRBD1 matches 7 bases. V shed 5 bases, J shed 5 bases, and the junction held 8 bases outside the gene matches. The CDR3 runs 14 residues. CDR1 MNHNS and CDR2 SASEGT come from the germline V gene. The CDR3 sequence is CASSTRGRGTEAFF. The CDR3 DNA reads as TGTGCCAGCAGTACGAGGGGGCGGGGGACTGAAGCTTTCTTT.

In its sample, this clonotype was seen once. The chain couples TRBV30 to TRBJ2-1; maybe TRBD2 (6 bases). Looked up from germline, CDR1 is GTSNPN and CDR2 is SVGIG (reference sequence). The length of the CDR3 is 13 residues. The V end was cut by 3 bases, the J end by 12 bases, with 18 bases between. The CDR3 coding sequence is TGTGCCTGGAGGGAGGGGAATGCGGTGGCGCAGTTCTTC. This sequence encodes CAWREGNAVAQFF.

This clonotype occurred a few times. The CDR3 sequence is CASGLWGPGVDEQYF. The CDR3 DNA sequence: TGTGCTAGTGGTTTGTGGGGTCCAGGGGTGGACGAGCAGTACTTC. The chain joins TRBV12-5 to TRBJ2-7, with TRBD1 as a possible D gene (6 bases). The CDR3 contains 15 residues. Germline V lookup: CDR1 LGHNT, CDR2 FRNRAP. V was pared by 2 bases and J by 5 bases, with 16 bases between. Full variable domain (outside the CDR3, taken from reference TRBV12-5 and TRBJ2-7): DARVTQTPRHKVTEMGQEVTMRCQPILGHNTVFWYRQTMMQGLELLAYFRNRAPLDDSGMPKDRFSAEMPDATLATLKIQPSEPRDSAVYFCASGLWGPGVDEQYFGPGTRLTVT.

This clonotype was seen a handful of times. The V gene is TRBV27, the J gene TRBJ1-2, with TRBD1 matching over 8 bases. The CDR3 runs 14 residues. V lost 2 bases, J lost 4 bases, and 3 bases stayed unmatched. Germline CDR1 reads MNHEY; CDR2 reads SMNVEV (reference sequence). CDR3 nucleotide sequence: TGTGCCAGCAGTTTAGTCGGACAGGGCTATGGCTACACCTTC. Amino acid sequence: CASSLVGQGYGYTF.

V is TRBV7-2 and J is TRBJ2-7; 14 nucleotides line up with TRBD2. The CDR3 consists of 17 residues. The V gene end was trimmed by 2 bases and the J gene end by 4 bases; junction bases not matched to a gene: 7. CDR1 SGHTA and CDR2 FQGNSA come from the germline V gene. The CDR3 DNA reads as TGTGCCAGCAGCTTAACGATAAGGACTAGCGGGGGGTACGAGCAGTACTTC. Translated: CASSLTIRTSGGYEQYF.

The chain has TRBV3-1 and TRBJ1-1, with D unresolved. Germline V gene sequence: CDR1 LGHDT, CDR2 YNNKEL (reference sequence). The CDR3 has 15 residues. Trimming removed 2 bases from V and 0 bases from J, with 10 bases in between. CDR3 sequence: CASSQSLGVNTEAFF. CDR3 coding DNA: TGTGCCAGCAGCCAATCCCTAGGCGTGAACACTGAAGCTTTCTTT.

The CDR3 DNA reads TGTGCCAGCAGCATGATTTTGGCACAGGAGACCCAGTACTTC. This gives the protein CASSMILAQETQYF. The genes are TRBV7-2 and TRBJ2-5; D unclear. Trimming pared 5 bases from V and 5 bases from J, leaving 15 bases between. Germline loops: CDR1 SGHTA, CDR2 FQGNSA. There are 14 residues in the CDR3.

The chain couples TRBV19 to TRBJ1-5; D is uncertain. V lost 2 bases and J lost 0, with 5 bases in between. Germline V CDR1 and CDR2: LNHDA, SQIVND (reference sequence). The CDR3 sequence is 14 residues long. The CDR3 DNA reads as TGTGCCAGTAGTATAAAGGTTAGCAATCAGCCCCAGCATTTT. It translates to CASSIKVSNQPQHF.

The V gene is TRBV7-9, the J gene TRBJ2-3; the match to TRBD2 covers 7 bases. CDR1 is SEHNR, CDR2 FQNEAQ, per germline (reference sequence). J gave up 2 bases and V 5 bases, and 7 bases lay outside the gene matches. The CDR3 contains 15 residues. CDR3 amino acids: CASSIPSGNTDTQYF. The CDR3, as DNA: TGTGCCAGCAGCATCCCTAGCGGAAACACAGATACGCAGTATTTT.

The CDR3 reads CASRLTGDSNQPQHF. In nucleotides, the CDR3 is TGTGCCAGCAGATTGACAGGGGATAGCAATCAGCCCCAGCATTTT. The V call is TRBV6-1, the J call TRBJ1-5; 8 nucleotides match TRBD1. Trimming cost V 6 bases and J 0 bases; bases outside gene matches: 4. This CDR3 is 15 amino acids long. Germline CDR1 MNHNS, CDR2 SASEGT.

In this sample, this clonotype turned up once. No conserved phenylalanine or tryptophan is present at the end of the CDR3, so a read error is the likely explanation. This chain connects TRBV20-1 to TRBJ1-2; D is uncertain. This CDR3 comprises 12 residues. Germline V gene lookup returns CDR1 DFQATT and CDR2 SNEGSKA (reference sequence). Trimming pared 3 bases from V and 4 bases from J, leaving 9 bases between. The CDR3 region has the DNA TGCAGTGCTAGTGCCGGGAGCTATGGCTACACCCTC. Amino acids: CSASAGSYGYTL.

This clonotype was observed a few times. The chain has TRBV24-1 and TRBJ1-5; tentative D call: TRBD1 (5 bases). The CDR3 totals 10 residues. V lost 8 bases and J lost 11, with 9 bases in between. The V gene's germline CDR1 is KGHDR and CDR2 SFDVKD. CDR3 loop: CATTLGAQHF. The CDR3 DNA follows: TGTGCCACCACCTTGGGGGCCCAGCATTTT.

The rearrangement uses TRBV6-1 and TRBJ1-1, with D possibly matching TRBD1 (6 bases). The CDR3 totals 13 residues. Per the germline V gene, CDR1 is MNHNS and CDR2 is SASEGT. The ends were cut back, 6 bases at V and 4 bases at J, with 12 bases in the middle. As DNA, the CDR3 is TGTGCCAGCAGCAACAGGGCGAGCACTGAAGCTTTCTTT. This encodes CASSNRASTEAFF.